The clone carrying this T cell receptor (beta chain) came up a few times. The sample comes from a study of blood T cells in healthy people across ages. Then a second PCR, running about 6 to 11 cycles, was carried out with a sample-barcoded 5' primer and a J-beta primer mix. Each CDR3 protein gets one entry after TCRdb re-called the 5' RACE reads with MiXCR. The data hold fewer than 650,000 distinct CDR3 sequences, with about 27% observed a single time. V was pared by 6 bases and J by 7 bases, with 13 bases between. The CDR3 runs 12 residues. These data were also reused for a study on T cells of mothers and their children.

Sequenced sample: blood. This receptor was obtained from a boy between 2 and 10 years old in good health. The genes are TRBV12-3 or TRBV12-4 and TRBJ2-7; tentatively, D is TRBD2 (6 bases). The CDR3 nucleotides read TGTGCCAGCAGCCGGGACTTTGAGGAGCAGTACTTC. Protein sequence: CASSRDFEEQYF.